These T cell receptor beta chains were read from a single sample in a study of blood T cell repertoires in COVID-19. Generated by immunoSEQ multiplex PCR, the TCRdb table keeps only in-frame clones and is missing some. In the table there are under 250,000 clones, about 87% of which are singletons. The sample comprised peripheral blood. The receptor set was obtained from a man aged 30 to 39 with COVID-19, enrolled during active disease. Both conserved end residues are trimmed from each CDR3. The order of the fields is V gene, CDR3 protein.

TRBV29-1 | SASGLGNTIY
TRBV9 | ASSVGAGLPSTDTQY
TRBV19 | ASSASGTGTYT
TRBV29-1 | SVQDRGGTGELF
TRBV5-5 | ASSLTGSSYEQY
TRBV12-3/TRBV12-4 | ASSSRHAAEAF
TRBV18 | ASSPGTTDTGELF
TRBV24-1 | ATQKRGTYEQY
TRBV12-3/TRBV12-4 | ASTLTGYGYT
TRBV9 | ASSVAVDRRGSPLH
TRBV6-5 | ATVPGQPSTDTQY
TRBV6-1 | ASSEGRGRRPLH
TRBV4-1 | ASSQGSGTGVQPQH
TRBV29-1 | SVEDSSYGYT
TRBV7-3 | ASSPRQGSNTIY
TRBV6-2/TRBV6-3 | ASSAFGDDEKLF
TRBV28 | ASSLTGTGGEQY
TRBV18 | ASSPVSGGDYEQY
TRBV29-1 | SVGVPLDSI
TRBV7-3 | ASSFSGGADTQY